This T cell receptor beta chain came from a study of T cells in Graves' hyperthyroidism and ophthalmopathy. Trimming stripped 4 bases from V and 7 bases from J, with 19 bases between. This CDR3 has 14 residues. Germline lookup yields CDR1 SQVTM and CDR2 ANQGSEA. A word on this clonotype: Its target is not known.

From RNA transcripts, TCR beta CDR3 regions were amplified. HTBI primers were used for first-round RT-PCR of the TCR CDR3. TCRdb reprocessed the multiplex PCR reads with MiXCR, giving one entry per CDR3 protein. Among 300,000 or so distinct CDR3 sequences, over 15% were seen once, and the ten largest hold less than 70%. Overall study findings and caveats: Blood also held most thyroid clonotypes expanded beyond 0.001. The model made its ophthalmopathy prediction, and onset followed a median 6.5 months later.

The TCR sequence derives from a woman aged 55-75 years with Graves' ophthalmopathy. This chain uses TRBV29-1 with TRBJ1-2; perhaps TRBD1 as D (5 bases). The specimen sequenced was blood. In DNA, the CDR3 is TGCAGCGTTGGACAGCCCAAAGGCGCGGCTGGCTACACCTTC. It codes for CSVGQPKGAAGYTF.